A single sample is the source of the 7 T cell receptor beta chains below, sequenced in a study of radiation and T cells in renal cell carcinoma. Time point indicated: blood 4 weeks post-SBRT, at nephrectomy. Sample treatment: 15 Gy SBRT to primary tumor, nephrectomy 4 weeks later. Data came from immunoSEQ multiplex PCR; TCRdb stores just in-frame clones and leaves some out. The sample consists of around 170,000 clones, 88% of them appearing once. Sequencing used blood, obtained from a patient whose treatment included radiotherapy and nephrectomy. These receptors originate from a woman between 45 and 60 years old with renal cell carcinoma.

The chain joins TRBV6-1 to TRBJ2-3; no firm D call. Per the germline V gene, CDR1 is MNHNS and CDR2 is SASEGT. Trimming left V 2 bases short and J 5 bases short, with 11 bases between. The CDR3 length is 14 residues. The CDR3: CASSELSLVDTQYF. For the CDR3, the DNA is TGTGCCAGCAGTGAATTGAGCCTGGTAGATACGCAGTATTTT.

The chain employs TRBV5-1 and TRBJ2-5; 9 nucleotides match TRBD2. Germline V gene data show CDR1 as SGHRS and CDR2 as YFSETQ. With 0 bases clipped from V and 9 bases from J, the junction kept 12 bases outside the gene matches. The CDR3 is made up of 16 amino acids. The CDR3 here is CASSLELAGAGEAQYF. The CDR3 bases are TGCGCCAGCAGCTTGGAATTAGCGGGGGCCGGGGAGGCCCAGTACTTC.

This clone was counted a single time. The V gene is TRBV7-2, the J gene TRBJ2-7; TRBD1 agrees at 7 bases. This CDR3 region has 14 residues. Trimming at V came to 5 bases and at J to 0 bases, leaving 4 bases not matched to a gene. Germline assignment: CDR1 SGHTA and CDR2 FQGNSA. The CDR3 protein is CASSQGTVSYEQYF. The CDR3 region has the DNA TGTGCCAGCAGCCAAGGGACAGTCTCCTACGAGCAGTACTTC.

This clone was counted a single time. The chain carries TRBV6-1 and TRBJ2-1; TRBD1 might be the D (5 bases). CDR3 length: 14 amino acids. Germline CDR1 reads MNHNS; CDR2 reads SASEGT. With 3 bases removed from V and 6 bases from J, the gap between germline ends came to 12 bases. The CDR3 is CASSDTGRANEQFF. The DNA for the CDR3 is TGTGCCAGCAGTGATACGGGCAGGGCCAATGAGCAGTTCTTC.

The chain has TRBV6-1 and TRBJ1-2; D is unclear. Looked up from germline, CDR1 is MNHNS and CDR2 is SASEGT. The CDR3 totals 15 residues. Trimming took off 3 bases at V and 2 bases at J, with 13 bases between the two ends. CDR3 bases: TGTGCCAGCAGTGACGGGTCAACCGGGAACTATGGCTACACCTTC. Translating it yields CASSDGSTGNYGYTF.

This sequence joins TRBV29-1 and TRBJ2-7; TRBD1 agrees at 10 bases. The J segment lost 5 bases and the V segment lost 4 bases, leaving 8 bases of the junction unmatched. The CDR3 has 14 amino acids. Germline V gene data show CDR1 as SQVTM and CDR2 as ANQGSEA. The CDR3 is CSVGDRGLFNEQYF. Here the CDR3 DNA reads TGCAGCGTTGGCGACAGGGGGCTTTTCAACGAGCAGTACTTC.

This clone was picked up one time. The chain joins TRBV2 to TRBJ2-7; no reliable D call. The germline V gene encodes CDR1 SNHLY and CDR2 FYNNEI. V was clipped by 3 bases and J by 1 base, with 13 bases between them. This CDR3 has 15 amino acids. The CDR3 DNA follows: TGTGCCAGCAGTGACCCCGGGCAGAAGTCCTACGAGCAGTACTTC. Protein product: CASSDPGQKSYEQYF.